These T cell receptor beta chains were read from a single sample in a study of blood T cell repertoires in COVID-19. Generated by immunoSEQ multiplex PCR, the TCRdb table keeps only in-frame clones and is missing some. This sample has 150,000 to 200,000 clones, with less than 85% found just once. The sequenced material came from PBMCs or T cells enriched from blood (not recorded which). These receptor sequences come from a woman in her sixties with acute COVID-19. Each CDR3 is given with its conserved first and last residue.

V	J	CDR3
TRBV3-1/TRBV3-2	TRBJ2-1	CASSPSGTIYNEQFF
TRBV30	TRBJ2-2	CAWSPTGPGELFF
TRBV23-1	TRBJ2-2	CASTGTYAGGNTGELFF
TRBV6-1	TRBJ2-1	CASSEPYKRGPGNEQFF
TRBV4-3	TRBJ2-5	CASSHAGGRETQYF
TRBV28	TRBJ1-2	CASTPGQGYYGYTF
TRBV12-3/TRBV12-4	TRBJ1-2	CASRQGRYGYTF
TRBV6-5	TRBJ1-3	CASRSTGVGNTIYF
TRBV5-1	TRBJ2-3	CASSLNGGIDTQYF
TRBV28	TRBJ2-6	CASSLMEGKNGANVLTF
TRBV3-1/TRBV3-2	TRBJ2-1	CASSQVAGSSYNEQFF
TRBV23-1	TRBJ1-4	CASTTSNPGQNIEKLFF
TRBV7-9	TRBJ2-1	CASPIDYSYNEQFF
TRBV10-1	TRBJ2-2	CASTDGVSPGELFF
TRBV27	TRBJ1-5	CASSSLPGQRSNQPQHF
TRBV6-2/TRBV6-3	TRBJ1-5	CASSYGTGISNQPQHF
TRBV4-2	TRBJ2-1	CASSQDSSGKRTYNEQFF
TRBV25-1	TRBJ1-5	CASSATGPYQPQHF
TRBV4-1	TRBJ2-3	CASSQILSTDTQYF
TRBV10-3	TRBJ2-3	CAISESTQGVRDTQYF
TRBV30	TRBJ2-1	CACRQDNEQFF
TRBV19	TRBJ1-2	CATRQGDRGLGGGYTF
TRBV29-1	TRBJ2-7	CSVTGRVPYEQYF
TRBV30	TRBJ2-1	CAWSVTSLLDEQFF
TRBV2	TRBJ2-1	CASSPTDNEQFF
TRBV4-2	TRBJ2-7	CASSQDPRAGGYEQYF
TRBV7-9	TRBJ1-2	CASSPDLANYGYTF
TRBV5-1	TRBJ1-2	CASSPVTTGDYGYTF
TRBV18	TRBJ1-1	CASSPPRTGITEAFF
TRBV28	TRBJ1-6	CASRTSQGNNSPLHF
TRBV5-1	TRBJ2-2	CASSWRTGGGGTGELFF
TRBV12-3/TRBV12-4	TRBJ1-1	CASTLTENTEAFF
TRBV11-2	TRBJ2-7	CASSPPTGAEQYF
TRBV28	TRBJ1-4	CASSPFGTGSNEKLFF
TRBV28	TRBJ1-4	CASSLSGGGEKLFF
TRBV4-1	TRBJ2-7	CASSQELTLTYEQYF
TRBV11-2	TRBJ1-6	CASSFGRTGDNSPLHF
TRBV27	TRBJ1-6	CASSAGDGLGRSPLHF
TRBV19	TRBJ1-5	CASSIVGREQPQHF
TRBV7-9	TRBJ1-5	CASSSGSLNQPQHF
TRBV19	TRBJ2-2	CASNPGTYTGELFF
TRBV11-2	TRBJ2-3	CASSPIAGGRDTQYF
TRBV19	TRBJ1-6	CASSQGNYNSPLHF
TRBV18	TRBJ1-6	CASSPLAQGDSPLHF
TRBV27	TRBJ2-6	CATAPTGTGWSGANVLTF
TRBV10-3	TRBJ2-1	CAISEPNRGDEQFF
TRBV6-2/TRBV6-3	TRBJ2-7	CASSQYKDKYYEQYF
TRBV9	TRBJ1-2	CASSVEGGGYTF
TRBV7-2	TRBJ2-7	CASSYLAVLSSYEQYF
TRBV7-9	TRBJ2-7	CASRAGLTDYEQYF
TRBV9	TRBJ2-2	CASRRAGGWTGELFF
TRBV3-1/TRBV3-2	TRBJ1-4	CASSPPAGRVNEKLFF
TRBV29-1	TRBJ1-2	CSAEAENYGYTF
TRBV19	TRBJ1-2	CASSILRGGYTF
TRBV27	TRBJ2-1	CASSLYGTGGGYNEQFF